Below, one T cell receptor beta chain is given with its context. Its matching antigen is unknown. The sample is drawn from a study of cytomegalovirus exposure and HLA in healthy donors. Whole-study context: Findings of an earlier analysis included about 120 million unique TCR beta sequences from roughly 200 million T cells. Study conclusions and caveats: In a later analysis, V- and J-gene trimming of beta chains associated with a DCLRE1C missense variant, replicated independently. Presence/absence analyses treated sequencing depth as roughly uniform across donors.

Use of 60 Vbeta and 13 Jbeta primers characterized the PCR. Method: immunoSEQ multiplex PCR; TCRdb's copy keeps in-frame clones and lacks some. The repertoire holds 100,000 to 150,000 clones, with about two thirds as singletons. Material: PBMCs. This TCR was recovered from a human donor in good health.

The CDR3 DNA sequence: TGTGCCACCAGCAAAAGGGAGCCGAGCAATCAGCCCCAGCATTTT. Amino acid sequence: CATSKREPSNQPQHF. The rearrangement links TRBV15 to TRBJ1-5; no clear D. Per germline, CDR1 LNHNV and CDR2 YYDKDF (reference sequence). V was cut by 4 bases and J by 1 base, with 11 bases left in between. This CDR3 is built from 15 residues.